This paragraph reports one TCR beta chain. The repertoire was sequenced with immunoSEQ multiplex PCR; TCRdb's copy has only in-frame clones and lacks some. The repertoire includes approximately 13,000 clones, around nine tenths of them detected once, and approximately 4.7% sits in the top ten. The V gene end was trimmed by 2 bases and the J gene end by 6 bases; junction bases not matched to a gene: 5. The germline V gene encodes CDR1 SEHNR and CDR2 FQNEAQ (reference sequence). The CDR3 length is 14 residues. These data are taken from a study of chemoradiotherapy in HPV16-positive cancers. Repertoires were sampled repeatedly during chemoradiotherapy.

V gene TRBV7-9 combines with J gene TRBJ2-7; 9 bases map to TRBD1. The sample here was tumor tissue, taken from a patient who underwent chemoradiotherapy. The sequence was collected from a human donor with HPV-associated anogenital cancer. The CDR3 DNA reads as TGTGCCAGCAGCTTAAGTACAGGGGGCGGCGAGCAGTACTTC. Its protein product is CASSLSTGGGEQYF. The complete variable domain, with remaining parts taken from reference TRBV7-9 and TRBJ2-7, reads DTGVSQNPRHKITKRGQNVTFRCDPISEHNRLYWYRQTLGQGPEFLTYFQNEAQLEKSRLLSDRFSAERPKGSFSTLEIQRTEQGDSAMYLCASSLSTGGGEQYFGPGTRLTVT.